This TCR beta chain was sequenced in a study of T cell changes during pregnancy in multiple sclerosis. V gave up 4 bases and J gave up 3 bases; unmatched junction bases: 2. The CDR3 totals 14 residues. Germline V lookup: CDR1 MNHNS, CDR2 SASEGT. Repertoires were generated with immunoSEQ multiplex PCR, while TCRdb's copy carries only in-frame clones and drops some. The sample comprises around 65,000 clones, about 90% of which are singletons, and roughly 1.5% rests with the top ten. The sequence derives from a female donor in good health, enrolled as a control in a pregnancy study. Specimen: peripheral blood, collected in the third trimester of pregnancy. The chain carries TRBV6-1 and TRBJ2-2, with TRBD1 matching 7 bases. The CDR3 nucleotides read TGTGCCAGCAGTGCCCAGGGGGACACCGGGGAGCTGTTTTTT. Its translation: CASSAQGDTGELFF.